Below are 32 T cell receptor beta chains sequenced from a single sample in a study of tumor and adjacent non-tumor tissue in lung cancer. Three rounds of nested PCR, following a modified ARM-PCR protocol, produced the TCRbeta library. Using its own MiXCR run on the multiplex PCR reads, TCRdb lists one record per CDR3 protein. Found here are tens of thousands of distinct CDR3 sequences, roughly 70% of them singletons; the top ten hold about 30%. This sample's RNA came from whole unsorted tissue. Distant lung tissue was collected more than 3 cm away from the tumor edge. Sequenced: distant non-tumor lung tissue. Receptors were obtained from a woman in her 50s with non-small cell lung cancer.

With regard to this clonotype: A read error may produce the germline difference seen at one junction end. The chain is built from TRBV7-9 and TRBJ2-5; unclear D gene. The CDR3 is made up of 16 amino acids. The V gene's germline CDR1 is SEHNR and CDR2 FQNEAQ (reference sequence). The CDR3 spells CASSLLLTRLSETQYF. The CDR3 DNA sequence: TGTGCCAGCAGCTTACTTCTCACCAGGCTGTCGGAAACCCAGTATTTC.

This clonotype was detected ten times or more. This chain connects TRBV28 to TRBJ2-7; TRBD1 is a possible D gene (6 bases). The CDR3 has 14 residues. The germline CDR1 and CDR2 sequences are MDHEN and SYDVKM. V was trimmed by 6 bases and J by 6 bases, leaving 18 bases between them. CDR3 region: CASSQAGVGFEQYF. The CDR3 DNA is TGTGCCAGCAGCCAAGCAGGGGTCGGCTTCGAGCAGTACTTC.

Concerning this clonotype itself: No conserved phenylalanine or tryptophan ends this CDR3, so it is likely a read error. The chain has TRBV29-1 and TRBJ1-2, with D unclear. V was pared by 3 bases and J by 8 bases, with 22 bases between. The CDR3 is 15 amino acids. Germline CDR1 reads SQVTM; CDR2 reads ANQGSEA. DNA of the CDR3: TGCAGCGTTGAGGGTGGCAGAGGGTCCCCTAGGGGCTACACCCTC. It is translated as CSVEGGRGSPRGYTL.

Only one count was recorded for this clonotype. One junction end does not reproduce the germline sequence, and a read error may be involved. The V and J genes are TRBV11-2 and TRBJ2-2; tentatively, D is TRBD1 or TRBD2 (5 bases each). The CDR3 spans 17 residues. From germline, CDR1 is SGHAT and CDR2 FQNNGV. This CDR3 is CASSFGGSRISIGELFF. In nucleotides, the CDR3 is TGTGCCAGCAGCTTTGGGGGTAGTAGAATTTCCATCGGGGAGCTATTTTTT.

To note about this clonotype: The junction departs from the called germline gene at one end, perhaps through a read error. J is TRBJ1-1 and V is TRBV4-1, with D tentatively TRBD1 (6 bases). The CDR3 contains 16 residues. Germline CDR1 MGHRA, CDR2 YSYEKL. CDR3 sequence: CASSQGCYRANTEAFF. CDR3 coding DNA: TGCGCCAGCAGCCAAGGTTGTTACAGGGCGAACACTGAGGCTTTCTTT.

A note on this clonotype: A read error may produce the germline difference seen at one junction end. The chain has TRBV10-2 and TRBJ2-5; 12 positions match TRBD2. The germline CDR1 and CDR2 sequences are WSHSY and SAAADI. This CDR3 contains 16 residues. CDR3 amino acids: CASSRLAGVVAETQYF. CDR3 bases: TGCGCCAGCAGTCGACTAGCGGGAGTGGTGGCGGAGACCCAGTATTTC.

Concerning this clonotype itself: This CDR3 is missing its conserved last phenylalanine or tryptophan, likely due to a read error. The limits of the CDR3 on the DNA are not certain, so only TCRdb's listed CDR3 is given. The rearrangement joins TRBV20-1 to TRBJ2-5. The CDR3 has 14 residues if both end residues are counted. Germline V gene sequence: CDR1 DFQATT, CDR2 SNEGSKA (reference sequence). The CDR3 here is CSAQYQVFQETHYY.

A note on this clonotype: Possible read error: a much larger clone is one base away. The chain uses TRBV4-3 and TRBJ2-7; 8 nucleotides line up with TRBD1. The CDR3 totals 16 residues. The germline V gene has CDR1 LGHNA and CDR2 YSLEER. Trimming cost V 5 bases and J 4 bases; bases outside gene matches: 13. The CDR3 spells CASSAGYGQGEYEQYF. Here the CDR3 DNA reads TGCGCCAGCAGCGCCGGGTACGGACAGGGAGAGTACGAGCAGTACTTC.

Worth noting for this clonotype: Since a much larger clone is just one base distant, this may be a read error. The chain joins TRBV20-1 to TRBJ2-1; 13 positions agree with TRBD2. The germline V gene encodes CDR1 DFQATT and CDR2 SNEGSKA (reference sequence). There are 14 residues in the CDR3. The CDR3 nucleotides are TGCAATGCTAGAGGACTAGCGGGAGTCAATGAGCAGTTCTTC. As protein: CNARGLAGVNEQFF.

Of note for this clonotype: Sequence at one end of the junction differs from germline and may be a read error. The V call is TRBV6-5, the J call TRBJ1-4; TRBD1 matches 10 bases. This CDR3 is 13 amino acids long. Germline CDR1 reads MNHEY; CDR2 reads SVGAGI. The CDR3, as DNA: TGTGCCAGCAGGCGGACAGGGGGTGAAAAACTGGTTTTT. Residues: CASRRTGGEKLVF.

On this clonotype itself: This may arise from a read error, as a much more abundant clone is one base away. The gene calls are TRBV28 and TRBJ1-2; tentative D call: TRBD1 (6 bases). The CDR3 runs to 14 residues. From germline, CDR1 is MDHEN and CDR2 SYDVKM. V was pared by 7 bases and J by 8 bases, with 20 bases between. CDR3 sequence: CASIPTQGRPGYTF. The CDR3 DNA is TGTGCCAGCATCCCCACGCAGGGGCGTCCAGGCTACACCTTC.

The chain combines TRBV5-1 with TRBJ1-6, with D perhaps matching TRBD1 (5 bases). V was pared by 4 bases and J by 8 bases, with 16 bases between. The CDR3 consists of 15 residues. Looked up from germline, CDR1 is SGHRS and CDR2 is YFSETQ. This CDR3 is CASSPGQGFYSPLHF. In DNA, the CDR3 is TGCGCCAGCAGCCCCGGACAAGGCTTCTATTCACCCCTCCACTTT. The full variable domain, in which reference TRBV5-1 and TRBJ1-6 provide the parts outside the CDR3, is KAGVTQTPRYLIKTRGQQVTLSCSPISGHRSVSWYQQTPGQGLQFLFEYFSETQRNKGNFPGRFSGRQFSNSRSEMNVSTLELGDSALYLCASSPGQGFYSPLHFGNGTRLTVT.

This clonotype was recorded a few times. This sequence may be a read error, since a much larger clone differs from it by one base. The rearrangement uses TRBV7-2 and TRBJ2-1, with 7 bases lining up with TRBD2. V gave up 8 bases and J gave up 7 bases; unmatched junction bases: 8. The CDR3 is made up of 13 amino acids. From germline, CDR1 is SGHTA and CDR2 FQGNSA. Here the CDR3 reads CASCQRTRNEQFF. CDR3 in DNA: TGTGCCAGCTGCCAGCGGACTAGGAATGAGCAGTTCTTC.

On this clonotype: This clone may be a read error of a much larger clone one base away. The CDR3 protein is CSLDGRGVEEQYF. Written as DNA, the CDR3 is TGCAGCCTTGATGGTAGGGGGGTAGAGGAGCAGTACTTC. The chain uses TRBV29-1 and TRBJ2-7; D is tentatively TRBD1 or TRBD2 (6 bases each). CDR1 and CDR2 (germline): SQVTM, ANQGSEA. This CDR3 contains 13 residues.

This clonotype has just one count. The junction does not match germline at one end; this may be a read error. The V gene is TRBV29-1, the J gene TRBJ2-1; TRBD2 might be the D (6 bases). CDR1 and CDR2 from the germline V gene are SQVTM and ANQGSEA. The CDR3 covers 13 residues. The CDR3 DNA reads TGCAGCGTTGAGGGGACTGGTCACGATGAGCGGTTCTTC. Protein sequence: CSVEGTGHDERFF.

Notes on this clonotype: The CDR3 does not end in the conserved phenylalanine or tryptophan, so this is likely a read error. Because the CDR3's place on the DNA is in doubt, the DNA is left out and the CDR3 is given as listed by TCRdb. The chain combines TRBV11-2 with TRBJ2-7. The CDR3 length equals 13 residues, ends included. CDR1 is SGHAT, CDR2 FQNNGV, per germline. CDR3 in amino acids: CASSLAAGYGLYI.

Turning to this clonotype: An end of the junction differs from the germline gene, which may be a read error. The genes are TRBV30 and TRBJ2-1, with TRBD2 as a possible D gene (6 bases). This CDR3 is 13 amino acids long. CDR1 and CDR2 from the germline V gene are GTSNPN and SVGIG (reference sequence). This chain's CDR3 is CTWSTGVTNEQFF. CDR3 bases: TGTACCTGGAGTACGGGAGTAACAAATGAGCAGTTCTTC.

This clonotype was detected once. A junction end diverges from the germline sequence, so it may reflect a read error. The V call is TRBV28, the J call TRBJ2-3, with D possibly matching TRBD2 (5 bases). Germline lookup yields CDR1 MDHEN and CDR2 SYDVKM. This CDR3 has 15 amino acids. DNA of the CDR3: TGTGCCATCAGTTTACATAGCGCCATCACAGATACGCAGTATTTT. Protein sequence: CAISLHSAITDTQYF.

As for this clonotype: The CDR3 ends on some other residue instead of the conserved phenylalanine or tryptophan, so this is likely a read error. The chain has TRBV4-1 and TRBJ2-1, with D perhaps being TRBD1 or TRBD2 (5 bases each). Germline lookup yields CDR1 MGHRA and CDR2 YSYEKL. CDR3 size: 15 residues. CDR3 sequence: CDSRQQEAEDNEQFL. The CDR3 coding sequence is TGCGACAGCAGACAGCAGGAGGCGGAGGACAATGAGCAGTTCTTA.

About this clonotype: The junction shows a germline mismatch at one end, possibly a read error. The V gene is TRBV6-1, the J gene TRBJ2-7, with TRBD1 matching 8 bases. The CDR3 is made up of 15 amino acids. CDR1 is MNHNS and CDR2 is SASEGT in the germline V gene. CDR3 amino acids: CVSSARGLIINEQYF. CDR3 nucleotide sequence: TGTGTCAGCAGCGCCAGGGGGCTAATTATAAACGAGCAGTATTTC.

Remarks on this clonotype: This clone may be a read error of a much larger clone one base away. The V and J genes are TRBV6-1 and TRBJ2-2; TRBD1 is a possible D gene (5 bases). V dropped 0 bases and J dropped 0 bases, with 8 bases sitting between them. The germline V gene has CDR1 MNHNS and CDR2 SASEGT. This CDR3 is built from 16 residues. The CDR3 DNA reads as TGTGCCAGCAGTGAAGCTATGACAGCGAACACCGGGGAGCTGTTTTTT. Its translation is CASSEAMTANTGELFF.

Comment on this clonotype: One end of the junction varies from germline; a read error may be responsible. V is TRBV11-2 and J is TRBJ2-6, with D tentatively TRBD2 (5 bases). The CDR3 is made up of 18 amino acids. Per the germline V gene, CDR1 is SGHAT and CDR2 is FQNNGV. CDR3 protein: CASSLDGRADSEANVLIF. In DNA, the CDR3 is TGTGCCAGCAGCTTAGATGGGCGGGCAGACTCTGAGGCCAACGTCCTGATTTTC.

Comment on this clonotype: This CDR3 is missing its conserved last phenylalanine or tryptophan, likely due to a read error. The chain recombines TRBV19 with TRBJ2-1; 7 bases are shared with TRBD1. This CDR3 is built from 15 residues. Germline-derived CDR1 and CDR2 are LNHDA and SQIVND (reference sequence). After removal of 7 bases from V and 6 bases from J, the junction contained 12 bases not matched to a gene. The chain's CDR3 is CASTPTGSLFNEQFS. As DNA, the CDR3 is TGTGCCAGTACCCCGACAGGGTCGCTCTTCAATGAGCAGTTCTCC.

The chain employs TRBV20-1 and TRBJ2-5; D is ambiguous. CDR1 and CDR2 from the germline V gene are DFQATT and SNEGSKA (reference sequence). This CDR3 is 11 amino acids long. V lost 4 bases and J 5 bases, leaving 8 bases between the germline ends. The CDR3 region is CSANSKETQYF. CDR3 DNA: TGCAGTGCTAACTCGAAGGAGACCCAGTACTTC.

Details on this clonotype: A much larger clone differs from this one at a single base, so this may be a read error. This chain connects TRBV24-1 to TRBJ2-1; 7 bases align to TRBD2. Germline values: CDR1 KGHDR, CDR2 SFDVKD. The CDR3 runs 15 residues. The CDR3 region has the DNA TGTGCCACCAGTGGTTTGGTGACTAGCATCGATGAGCAGTTCTTC. Protein product: CATSGLVTSIDEQFF.

In the case of this clonotype: Being one base from a much bigger clone, this may be a read error. The chain has TRBV20-1 and TRBJ2-5, with D uncertain. The CDR3 is made up of 13 amino acids. V lost 7 bases to trimming and J lost 5 bases, with 17 bases between them. Per germline, CDR1 DFQATT and CDR2 SNEGSKA (reference sequence). The CDR3 loop is CSGALHFGETQYF. Here the CDR3 DNA reads TGCAGTGGTGCACTTCATTTCGGGGAGACCCAGTACTTC.

About this clonotype: At one boundary the junction diverges from the germline segment, which might be a read error. This chain joins TRBV29-1 and TRBJ2-7; 7 positions match TRBD1. The CDR3 is 14 residues long. The germline V gene encodes CDR1 SQVTM and CDR2 ANQGSEA. CDR3 in DNA: TGCAGCGTTGAGACAGGGCTAAGGAGGAACGAGCGGTACTTC. Its translation is CSVETGLRRNERYF.

Regarding this clonotype: This sequence may be a read error, since a much larger clone differs from it by one base. The rearrangement joins TRBV6-2 or TRBV6-3 to TRBJ2-7, with 7 bases aligning to TRBD1. The length of the CDR3 is 12 residues. V gave up 6 bases and J gave up 3 bases; unmatched junction bases: 2. Germline loops: CDR1 MNHEY, CDR2 SVGEGT. CDR3 residues: CASRYRGYEQYF. CDR3 DNA sequence: TGTGCCAGCAGATACAGGGGCTACGAGCAGTACTTC.

A single count supports this clonotype. A read error is possible here, since a much larger clone lies one base away. V gene TRBV20-1 combines with J gene TRBJ2-7; possibly TRBD1 or TRBD2 for D (5 bases each). The CDR3 runs 16 residues. CDR1 DFQATT and CDR2 SNEGSKA come from the germline V gene (reference sequence). V dropped 0 bases and J dropped 0 bases, with 15 bases sitting between them. CDR3 bases: TGCAGTGCTAGAGATCTCTCCTGGGACCACTCCTACGAGCAGTACTTC. Encoded protein: CSARDLSWDHSYEQYF.

With respect to this clonotype: This CDR3 fails to terminate in the conserved phenylalanine or tryptophan, so it likely reflects a read error. The chain joins TRBV4-1 to TRBJ1-1, with 7 bases lining up with TRBD1. CDR3 length: 16 residues. Germline V gene lookup returns CDR1 MGHRA and CDR2 YSYEKL. CDR3: CANSQDLYRGNTEAFV. Here the CDR3 DNA reads TGCGCCAACAGCCAAGATCTCTACAGGGGGAACACTGAAGCTTTCGTA.

This clonotype was counted only a few times. The gene calls are TRBV2 and TRBJ2-1; D is ambiguous. The CDR3 length is 11 residues. The V gene lost 2 bases and the J gene lost 5 bases, with 1 base spanning the gap. Germline CDR1 reads SNHLY; CDR2 reads FYNNEI. The DNA of the CDR3 is TGTGCCAGCAGTGAAAACAATGAGCAGTTCTTC. It codes for CASSENNEQFF.

The V and J genes are TRBV20-1 and TRBJ2-7; 12 bases are a match to TRBD2. This CDR3 spans 14 amino acids. With 7 bases clipped from V and 4 bases from J, the junction kept 8 bases outside the gene matches. Germline lookup yields CDR1 DFQATT and CDR2 SNEGSKA (reference sequence). CDR3 sequence (DNA): TGCAGTGTTAGGACGACTAGCGGGAGTTACGAGCAGTACTTC. The encoded protein is CSVRTTSGSYEQYF.